This T cell receptor (beta chain) came from a study of a mutant IDH1 vaccine in newly diagnosed glioma. Described time point: week 47, end of study. Vaccination used 300 ug of mutant IDH1 20-mer peptide per dose, with topical imiquimod. The CDR3 has 16 residues. Germline CDR1 LNHDA, CDR2 SQIVND (reference sequence). V lost 2 bases to trimming and J lost 4 bases; unmatched junction nucleotides: 2. A note on this clone: The target antigen is unknown.

Generated by immunoSEQ multiplex PCR, the TCRdb table keeps only in-frame clones and is missing some. The data contain some 40,000 clones, 75% of them singletons. The source material was PBMCs, sampled from a glioma patient whose treatment included an IDH1 peptide vaccine. The V gene is TRBV19, the J gene TRBJ2-1; TRBD2 matches 13 bases. The clonotype comes from a man between 40 and 49 years old with glioma. The CDR3, as DNA: TGTGCCAGTAGTATACCGGGACTAGCGGGATACAATGAGCAGTTCTTC. Protein sequence: CASSIPGLAGYNEQFF.